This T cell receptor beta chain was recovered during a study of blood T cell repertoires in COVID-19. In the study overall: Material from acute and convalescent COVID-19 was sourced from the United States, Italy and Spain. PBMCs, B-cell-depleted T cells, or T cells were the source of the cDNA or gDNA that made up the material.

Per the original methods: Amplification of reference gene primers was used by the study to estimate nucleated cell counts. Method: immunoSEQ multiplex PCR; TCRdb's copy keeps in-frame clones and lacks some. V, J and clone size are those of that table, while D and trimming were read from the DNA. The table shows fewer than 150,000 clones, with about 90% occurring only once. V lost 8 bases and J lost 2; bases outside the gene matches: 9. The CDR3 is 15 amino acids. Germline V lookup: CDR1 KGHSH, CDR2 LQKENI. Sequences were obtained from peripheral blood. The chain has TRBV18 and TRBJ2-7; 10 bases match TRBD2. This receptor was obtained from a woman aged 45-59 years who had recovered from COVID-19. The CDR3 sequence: CASATWTSGTYEQYF. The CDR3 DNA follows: TGTGCCAGCGCCACTTGGACTAGCGGTACCTACGAGCAGTACTTC.